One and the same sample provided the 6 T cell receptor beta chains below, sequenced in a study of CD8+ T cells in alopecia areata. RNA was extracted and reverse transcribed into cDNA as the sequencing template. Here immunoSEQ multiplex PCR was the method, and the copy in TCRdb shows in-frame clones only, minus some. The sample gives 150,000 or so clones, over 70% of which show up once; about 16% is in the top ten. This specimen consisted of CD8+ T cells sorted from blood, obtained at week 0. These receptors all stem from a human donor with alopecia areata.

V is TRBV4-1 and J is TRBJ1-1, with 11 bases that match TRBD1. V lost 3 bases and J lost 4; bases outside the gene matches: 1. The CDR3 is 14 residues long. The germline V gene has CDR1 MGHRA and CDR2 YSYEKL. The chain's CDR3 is CASSQGQGVTEAFF. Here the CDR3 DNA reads TGCGCCAGCAGCCAGGGACAGGGGGTCACTGAAGCTTTCTTT.

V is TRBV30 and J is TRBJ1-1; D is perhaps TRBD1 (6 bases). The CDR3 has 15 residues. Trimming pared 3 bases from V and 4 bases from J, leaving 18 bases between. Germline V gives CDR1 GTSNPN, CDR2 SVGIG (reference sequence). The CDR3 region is CAWRMFSGGATEAFF. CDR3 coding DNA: TGTGCCTGGAGAATGTTTTCTGGGGGGGCCACTGAAGCTTTCTTT.

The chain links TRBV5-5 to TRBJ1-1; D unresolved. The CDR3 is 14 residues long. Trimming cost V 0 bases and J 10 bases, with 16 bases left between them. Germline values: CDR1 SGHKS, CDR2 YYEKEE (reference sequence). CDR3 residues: CASSLAPGLGGAFF. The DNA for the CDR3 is TGTGCCAGCAGCTTGGCCCCGGGTCTAGGAGGAGCTTTCTTT.

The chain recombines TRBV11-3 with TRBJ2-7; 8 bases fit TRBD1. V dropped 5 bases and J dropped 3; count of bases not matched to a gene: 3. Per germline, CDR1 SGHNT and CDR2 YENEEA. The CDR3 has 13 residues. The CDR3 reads CASSPGTGYEQYF. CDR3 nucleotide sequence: TGTGCCAGCAGCCCCGGGACAGGCTACGAGCAGTACTTC.

CDR3 DNA: TGTGCCAGCAGCTCAACAGGAACTGGAAACACCATATATTTT. This codes for CASSSTGTGNTIYF. The chain is built from TRBV28 and TRBJ1-3, with a possible D match to TRBD1 (5 bases). The CDR3 loop spans 14 amino acids. V lost 6 bases and J lost 2, with 11 bases in between. Per germline, CDR1 MDHEN and CDR2 SYDVKM.

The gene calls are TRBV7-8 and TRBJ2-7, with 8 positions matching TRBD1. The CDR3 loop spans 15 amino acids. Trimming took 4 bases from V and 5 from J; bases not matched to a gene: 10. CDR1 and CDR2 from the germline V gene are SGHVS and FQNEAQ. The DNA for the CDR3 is TGTGCCAGCAGCTATTCAGGGACAGGTCGACACGAGCAGTACTTC. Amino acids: CASSYSGTGRHEQYF.